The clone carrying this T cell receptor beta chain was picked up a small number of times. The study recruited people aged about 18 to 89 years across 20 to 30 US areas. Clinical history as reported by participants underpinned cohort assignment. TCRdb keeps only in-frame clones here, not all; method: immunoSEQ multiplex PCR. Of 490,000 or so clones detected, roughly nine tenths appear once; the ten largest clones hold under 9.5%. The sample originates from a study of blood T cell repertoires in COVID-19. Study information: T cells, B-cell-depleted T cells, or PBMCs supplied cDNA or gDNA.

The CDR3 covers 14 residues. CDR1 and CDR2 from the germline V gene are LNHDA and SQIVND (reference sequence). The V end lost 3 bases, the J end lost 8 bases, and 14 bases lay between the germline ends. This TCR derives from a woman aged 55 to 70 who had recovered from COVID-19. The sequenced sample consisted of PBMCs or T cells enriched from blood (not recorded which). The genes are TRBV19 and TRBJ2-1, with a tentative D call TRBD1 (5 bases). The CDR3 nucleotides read TGTGCCAGTAGTATCCAGGGTCAAAGGGATGAGCAGTTCTTC. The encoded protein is CASSIQGQRDEQFF.